This passage covers 28 T cell receptor beta chains from one sample sequenced in a study of blood T cell repertoires in COVID-19. The table came from immunoSEQ multiplex PCR; TCRdb's copy has only in-frame clones and leaves some out. Here the sample spans about 430,000 clones, roughly 90% being singletons. The specimen was PBMCs or T cells enriched from blood (not recorded which). These receptors were obtained from a woman between 18 and 30 years old who had been exposed to COVID-19.

The chain has TRBV6-5 and TRBJ2-7, with 8 bases fitting TRBD2. This CDR3 comprises 13 residues. The V gene end was trimmed by 7 bases and the J gene end by 4 bases; junction bases not matched to a gene: 6. Germline lookup yields CDR1 MNHEY and CDR2 SVGAGI. CDR3 coding DNA: TGTGCCAGCATTGGAACGGGGGGGTACGAGCAGTACTTC. It specifies CASIGTGGYEQYF.

This clone was found a few times. The chain has TRBV7-2 and TRBJ2-1, with a weak D call TRBD2 (6 bases). V gave up 4 bases and J gave up 6 bases, with 16 bases separating them. Germline values: CDR1 SGHTA, CDR2 FQGNSA. The CDR3 consists of 15 residues. This chain's CDR3 is CASSSGGAGFNEQFF. DNA of the CDR3: TGTGCCAGCAGCTCAGGAGGGGCAGGGTTCAATGAGCAGTTCTTC. Full variable domain (missing parts from reference TRBV7-2 and TRBJ2-1): GAGVSQSPSNKVTEKGKDVELRCDPISGHTALYWYRQSLGQGLEFLIYFQGNSAPDKSGLPSDRFSAERTGGSVSTLTIQRTQQEDSAVYLCASSSGGAGFNEQFFGPGTRLTVL.

This chain links TRBV5-6 with TRBJ1-6; TRBD1 agrees at 7 bases. From germline, CDR1 is SGHDT and CDR2 YYEEEE. There are 14 residues in the CDR3. Trimming took 0 bases from V and 6 from J; bases not matched to a gene: 0. In DNA form, the CDR3 reads TGTGCCAGCAGCTTGGGGGACAGTAATTCACCCCTCCACTTT. Protein product: CASSLGDSNSPLHF.

A single count supports this clone. The chain recombines TRBV13 with TRBJ1-2, with D maybe TRBD1 (6 bases). The length of the CDR3 is 14 residues. Germline CDR1 PRHDT, CDR2 FYEKMQ (reference sequence). The V gene lost 3 bases and the J gene lost 4 bases, with 12 bases spanning the gap. CDR3 region: CASSFRTEAYGYTF. In DNA form, the CDR3 reads TGTGCCAGCAGCTTCCGGACAGAAGCCTATGGCTACACCTTC.

V gene TRBV30 combines with J gene TRBJ1-1; no clear D. In germline, CDR1 is GTSNPN, CDR2 SVGIG (reference sequence). The CDR3 has 14 amino acids. The V and J ends lost 7 bases and 0 bases respectively, with 15 bases between them. DNA for the CDR3: TGTGCCTCCTTGGGTAGACTTCTGAACACTGAAGCTTTCTTT. It is translated as CASLGRLLNTEAFF.

The chain is built from TRBV19 and TRBJ2-7; D might be TRBD2 (6 bases). V dropped 5 bases and J dropped 3 bases, with 14 bases sitting between them. This CDR3 is built from 14 residues. Germline V lookup: CDR1 LNHDA, CDR2 SQIVND (reference sequence). The CDR3 DNA is TGTGCCAGTAGTCGGGCTGGACTAAACTACGAGCAGTACTTC. Its translation is CASSRAGLNYEQYF.

CDR3 amino acids: CASSLLYGTNEKLFF. CDR3 DNA sequence: TGTGCCAGCAGTCTACTCTACGGAACTAATGAAAAACTGTTTTTT. The rearrangement links TRBV6-1 to TRBJ1-4; D is unresolved. Trimming cost V 5 bases and J 1 base, with 11 bases left between them. CDR1 and CDR2 from the germline V gene are MNHNS and SASEGT. CDR3 length equals 15 residues.

This chain uses TRBV2 with TRBJ2-7, with 10 bases that match TRBD2. Germline V gene lookup returns CDR1 SNHLY and CDR2 FYNNEI. J was trimmed by 4 bases and V by 6 bases; bases with no gene match: 6. The CDR3 has 14 amino acids. The CDR3 reads CASRASGSMYEQYF. In DNA, the CDR3 is TGTGCCAGCAGGGCTAGCGGGAGTATGTACGAGCAGTACTTC.

V is TRBV30 and J is TRBJ1-2; maybe TRBD1 (5 bases). Trimming pared 7 bases from V and 3 bases from J, leaving 12 bases between. The CDR3 runs 12 residues. In germline, CDR1 is GTSNPN, CDR2 SVGIG (reference sequence). The CDR3 bases are TGTGCCTTCAGGGAGGCGGACTATGGCTACACCTTC. It specifies CAFREADYGYTF.

This chain links TRBV5-1 with TRBJ1-4; 9 positions match TRBD1. The CDR3 has 16 amino acids. The germline CDR1 and CDR2 sequences are SGHRS and YFSETQ. J gave up 8 bases and V 0 bases, and 8 bases lay outside the gene matches. The CDR3 DNA reads TGCGCCAGCAGCTTGGCTGAGGGACAGGGTCAAGAAAAACTGTTTTTT. Translated: CASSLAEGQGQEKLFF. The full variable domain, in which reference TRBV5-1 and TRBJ1-4 provide the parts outside the CDR3, is KAGVTQTPRYLIKTRGQQVTLSCSPISGHRSVSWYQQTPGQGLQFLFEYFSETQRNKGNFPGRFSGRQFSNSRSEMNVSTLELGDSALYLCASSLAEGQGQEKLFFGSGTQLSVL.

The CDR3 is CASRVGGPGNQPQHF. In DNA, the CDR3 is TGTGCCAGCAGGGTGGGTGGGCCAGGGAATCAGCCCCAGCATTTT. J is TRBJ1-5 and V is TRBV28, with D possibly TRBD1 on 5 matching bases. With 6 bases removed from V and 4 bases from J, the gap between germline ends came to 16 bases. Germline CDR1 is MDHEN and CDR2 is SYDVKM. This CDR3 is 15 amino acids long.

The chain joins TRBV11-2 to TRBJ2-5, with 8 nucleotides matching TRBD2. J lost 6 bases, V lost 4 bases, and 7 bases had no gene match. The germline CDR1 and CDR2 sequences are SGHAT and FQNNGV. The CDR3 extends over 14 amino acids. The CDR3 spells CASSSETSVKTQYF. In DNA form, the CDR3 reads TGTGCCAGCAGCTCGGAGACTAGCGTGAAGACCCAGTACTTC.

The gene calls are TRBV6-2 or TRBV6-3 and TRBJ2-1, with D possibly TRBD1 on 6 matching bases. CDR1 is MNHEY, CDR2 SVGEGT, per germline. This CDR3 has 13 residues. Trimming took off 4 bases at V and 3 bases at J, with 7 bases between the two ends. For the CDR3, the DNA is TGTGCCAGCAGTTGGACAGACTACAATGAGCAGTTCTTC. This gives the protein CASSWTDYNEQFF.

This chain joins TRBV29-1 and TRBJ2-1; D not certain. Germline V CDR1 and CDR2: SQVTM, ANQGSEA. The germline V and J ends were trimmed by 6 bases and 7 bases, with 19 bases remaining between them. This CDR3 is 14 amino acids long. The CDR3 loop reads CSVHEAPGSNEQFF. CDR3 nucleotide sequence: TGCAGCGTCCATGAGGCGCCCGGGTCGAATGAGCAGTTCTTC.

The chain is built from TRBV7-3 and TRBJ2-7; 11 nucleotides agree with TRBD1. The CDR3 contains 14 residues. The trim removed 5 bases at V and 3 bases at J, leaving 3 bases unmatched. Germline V gene data show CDR1 as SGHTA and CDR2 as FQGTGA. The CDR3 sequence: CASSRDRGDYEQYF. The CDR3 DNA sequence: TGTGCCAGCAGCCGGGACAGGGGGGACTACGAGCAGTACTTC.

J is TRBJ2-1 and V is TRBV9; 9 bases agree with TRBD2. The CDR3 loop spans 16 amino acids. The V segment lost 2 bases and the J segment 4 bases; nucleotides outside the gene matches: 7. Germline V lookup: CDR1 SGDLS, CDR2 YYNGEE. CDR3 DNA: TGTGCCAGCAGCGTCTCGGTAGCGGGAGTTTACAATGAGCAGTTCTTC. It encodes CASSVSVAGVYNEQFF. The full variable domain, with the rest looked up from reference TRBV9 and TRBJ2-1, is DSGVTQTPKHLITATGQRVTLRCSPRSGDLSVYWYQQSLDQGLQFLIQYYNGEERAKGNILERFSAQQFPDLHSELNLSSLELGDSALYFCASSVSVAGVYNEQFFGPGTRLTVL.

The chain recombines TRBV19 with TRBJ2-1, with 9 bases fitting TRBD2. Trimming removed 6 bases from V and 7 bases from J; junction bases left unmatched: 10. Per germline, CDR1 LNHDA and CDR2 SQIVND (reference sequence). The CDR3 runs to 15 residues. The CDR3 region has the DNA TGTGCCAGTAGGGATAGCGGGAGAGGTGGAAATGAGCAGTTCTTC. This encodes CASRDSGRGGNEQFF.

The genes are TRBV24-1 and TRBJ2-2; 8 bases map to TRBD2. The CDR3 spans 13 residues. Germline CDR1 reads KGHDR; CDR2 reads SFDVKD. V lost 10 bases to trimming and J lost 5 bases; unmatched junction nucleotides: 5. In DNA, the CDR3 is TGTGCCACAGAGCAGCGGGGGACCGGGGAGCTGTTTTTT. It codes for CATEQRGTGELFF.

The chain links TRBV9 to TRBJ2-7; unclear D gene. The CDR3 has 11 residues. V was pared by 3 bases and J by 3 bases, with 4 bases between. Germline-derived CDR1 and CDR2 are SGDLS and YYNGEE. The CDR3 nucleotides are TGTGCCAGCAGCGCCCTCTACGAGCAGTACTTC. Its protein product is CASSALYEQYF.

The rearrangement links TRBV5-6 to TRBJ2-7; 8 bases fit TRBD2. V gave up 2 bases and J gave up 2 bases; unmatched junction bases: 3. CDR3 size: 14 residues. Germline-derived CDR1 and CDR2 are SGHDT and YYEEEE. CDR3 sequence reads: CASSFSGNAYEQYF. In DNA form, the CDR3 reads TGTGCCAGCAGCTTTAGCGGGAACGCCTACGAGCAGTACTTC.

The gene calls are TRBV6-4 and TRBJ1-4, with TRBD1 as a possible D gene (5 bases). Germline assignment: CDR1 MRHNA and CDR2 SNTAGT. The CDR3 is made up of 14 amino acids. V was cut by 3 bases and J by 7 bases, with 12 bases left in between. Written as DNA, the CDR3 is TGTGCCAGCAGTGAGGGGGGAAGTGGTGAAAAACTGTTTTTT. This codes for CASSEGGSGEKLFF.

The J gene is TRBJ1-6, the V gene TRBV4-3; 8 nucleotides agree with TRBD1. There are 16 residues in the CDR3. CDR1 and CDR2 from the germline V gene are LGHNA and YSLEER. V shed 0 bases and J 5 bases; nucleotides not matched to a gene: 3. CDR3 residues: CASSQDPQGDNSPLHF. The CDR3 DNA is TGCGCCAGCAGCCAAGACCCACAGGGGGATAATTCACCCCTCCACTTT.

The chain has TRBV6-5 and TRBJ1-2, with 10 bases that match TRBD1. Losses at the gene ends were 8 bases for V and 4 bases for J; bases not matched to a gene: 7. Germline assignment: CDR1 MNHEY and CDR2 SVGAGI. The CDR3 sequence is 14 residues long. CDR3 residues: CASWDRGSLYGYTF. In DNA, the CDR3 is TGTGCCAGCTGGGACAGGGGAAGTCTCTATGGCTACACCTTC.

The chain couples TRBV12-3 or TRBV12-4 to TRBJ1-2; no definite D call. Trimming removed 6 bases from V and 8 bases from J, with 16 bases in between. The CDR3 runs 13 residues. CDR3 sequence reads: CASRIDGLRGYTF. The DNA of the CDR3 is TGTGCCAGCAGGATTGATGGCCTCAGGGGCTACACCTTC.

The CDR3 protein is CASSPPGNYEQYF. The DNA for the CDR3 is TGTGCCAGCTCACCCCCCGGTAACTACGAGCAGTACTTC. The chain links TRBV18 to TRBJ2-7; D gene unclear. Germline V gene sequence: CDR1 KGHSH, CDR2 LQKENI. Trimming removed 3 bases from V and 3 bases from J, with 9 bases in between. The CDR3 sequence is 13 residues long.

The CDR3 nucleotides are TGTGCCAGCAGTTCCCCGAGGACAGGGCTCTCCTACGAGCAGTACTTC. This encodes CASSSPRTGLSYEQYF. The chain combines TRBV6-5 with TRBJ2-7; TRBD1 matches at 8 bases. Germline CDR1 is MNHEY and CDR2 is SVGAGI. The CDR3 is 16 residues long. V was pared by 4 bases and J by 0 bases, with 8 bases of the junction left unmatched.

The rearrangement uses TRBV21-1 and TRBJ1-5; the table's D call TRBD1 went unverified against the DNA. TRBV21-1 is given as a pseudogene. The CDR3 length is 17 residues. CDR3 nucleotides: TGTGCCAGCAGCCGACTTATACAGGGGCCCAAGAATCAGCCCCAGCATTTT. Residues: CASSRLIQGPKNQPQHF.

This clone was detected only a few times. V and J are TRBV6-5 and TRBJ1-1, with D unclear. The CDR3 runs 13 residues. The germline gives CDR1 MNHEY, CDR2 SVGAGI. Trimming took 4 bases from V and 4 from J, leaving 10 bases between them. This CDR3 reads CASSSGGITEAFF. The DNA of the CDR3 is TGTGCCAGCAGTTCAGGTGGCATCACTGAAGCTTTCTTT.